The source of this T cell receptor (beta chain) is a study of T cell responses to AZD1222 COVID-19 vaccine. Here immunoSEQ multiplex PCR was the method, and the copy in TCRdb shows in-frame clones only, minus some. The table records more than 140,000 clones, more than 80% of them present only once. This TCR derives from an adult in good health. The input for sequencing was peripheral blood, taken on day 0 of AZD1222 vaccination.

CDR3 bases: TGTGCCAGCAGCTTGAGACGGGCCAACTATGGCTACACCTTC. It specifies CASSLRRANYGYTF. The gene calls are TRBV7-2 and TRBJ1-2; D is unclear. Germline V gene data show CDR1 as SGHTA and CDR2 as FQGNSA. V shed 3 bases and J shed 2 bases, with 10 bases lying between them. The CDR3 is made up of 14 amino acids. Full variable domain (rest looked up from reference TRBV7-2 and TRBJ1-2): GAGVSQSPSNKVTEKGKDVELRCDPISGHTALYWYRQSLGQGLEFLIYFQGNSAPDKSGLPSDRFSAERTGGSVSTLTIQRTQQEDSAVYLCASSLRRANYGYTFGSGTRLTVV.